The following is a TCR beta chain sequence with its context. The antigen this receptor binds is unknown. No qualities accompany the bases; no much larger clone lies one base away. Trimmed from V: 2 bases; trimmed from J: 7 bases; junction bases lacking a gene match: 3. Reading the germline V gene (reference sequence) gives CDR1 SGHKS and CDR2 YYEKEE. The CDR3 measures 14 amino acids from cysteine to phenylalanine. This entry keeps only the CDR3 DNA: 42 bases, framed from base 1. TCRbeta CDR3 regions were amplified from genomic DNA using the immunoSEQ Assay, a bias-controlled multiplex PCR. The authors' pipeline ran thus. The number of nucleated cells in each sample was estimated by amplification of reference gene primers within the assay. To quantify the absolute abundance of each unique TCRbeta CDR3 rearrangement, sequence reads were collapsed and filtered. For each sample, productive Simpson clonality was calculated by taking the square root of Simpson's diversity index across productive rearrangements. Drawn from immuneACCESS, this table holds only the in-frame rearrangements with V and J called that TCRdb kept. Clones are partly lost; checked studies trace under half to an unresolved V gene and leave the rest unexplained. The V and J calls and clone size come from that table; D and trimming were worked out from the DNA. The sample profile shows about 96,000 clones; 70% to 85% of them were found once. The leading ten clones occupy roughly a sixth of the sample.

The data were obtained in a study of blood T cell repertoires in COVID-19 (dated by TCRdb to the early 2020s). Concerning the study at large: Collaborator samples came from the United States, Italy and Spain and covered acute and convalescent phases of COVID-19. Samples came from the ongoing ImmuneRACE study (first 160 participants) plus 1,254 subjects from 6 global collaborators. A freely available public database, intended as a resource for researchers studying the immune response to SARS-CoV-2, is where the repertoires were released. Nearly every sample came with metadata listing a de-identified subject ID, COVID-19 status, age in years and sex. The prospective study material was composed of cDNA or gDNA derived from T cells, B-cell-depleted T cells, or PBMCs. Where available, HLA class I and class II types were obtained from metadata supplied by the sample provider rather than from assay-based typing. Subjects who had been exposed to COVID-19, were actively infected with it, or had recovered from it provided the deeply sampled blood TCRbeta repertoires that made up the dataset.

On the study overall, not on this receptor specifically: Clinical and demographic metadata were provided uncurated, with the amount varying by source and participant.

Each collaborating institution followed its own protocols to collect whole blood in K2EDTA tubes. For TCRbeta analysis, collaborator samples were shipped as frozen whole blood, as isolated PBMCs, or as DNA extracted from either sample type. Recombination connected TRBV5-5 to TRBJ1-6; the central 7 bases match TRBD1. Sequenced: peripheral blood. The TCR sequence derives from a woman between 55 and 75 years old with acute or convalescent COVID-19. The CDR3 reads CASSFGTDNSPLHF. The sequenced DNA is TGTGCCAGCAGCTTCGGGACAGACAATTCACCCCTCCACTTT.